Below, 16 T cell receptor beta chains from the same sample are listed, as sequenced in a study of blood T cell repertoires in COVID-19. Data came from immunoSEQ multiplex PCR; TCRdb stores just in-frame clones and leaves some out. The repertoire holds around 270,000 clones, with about 85% as singletons. Sequenced: peripheral blood. The receptors were gathered from a human donor with COVID-19, enrolled during active disease. The donor label of this sample is uncertain.

The genes are TRBV5-1 and TRBJ1-3; the match to TRBD1 covers 8 bases. CDR3 length: 16 residues. Germline values: CDR1 SGHRS, CDR2 YFSETQ. With V trimmed by 1 base and J by 2 bases, 5 bases remained unmatched. CDR3 nucleotides: TGCGCCAGCAGCTTGACAGGGGGGGTGGCTGGAAACACCATATATTTT. Translation: CASSLTGGVAGNTIYF. Filled out from reference TRBV5-1 and TRBJ1-3, the complete variable domain reads KAGVTQTPRYLIKTRGQQVTLSCSPISGHRSVSWYQQTPGQGLQFLFEYFSETQRNKGNFPGRFSGRQFSNSRSEMNVSTLELGDSALYLCASSLTGGVAGNTIYFGEGSWLTVV.

This clone was detected only once. This chain links TRBV19 with TRBJ1-5; TRBD1 matches 7 bases. Per germline, CDR1 LNHDA and CDR2 SQIVND (reference sequence). This CDR3 has 14 residues. Losses at the gene ends were 3 bases for V and 7 bases for J; bases not matched to a gene: 6. The CDR3 bases are TGTGCCAGTAGTATGACAGGGATTCCACAGCCCCAGCATTTT. Translated, it gives CASSMTGIPQPQHF.

This chain joins TRBV7-3 and TRBJ2-2; 10 bases are shared with TRBD2. The CDR3 is 17 residues long. V lost 6 bases, J lost 2 bases, and 9 bases stayed unmatched. CDR1 and CDR2 (germline): SGHTA, FQGTGA. This CDR3 is CASSFGLAGVNTGELFF. The CDR3 DNA sequence: TGTGCCAGCAGTTTCGGGCTAGCGGGAGTCAACACCGGGGAGCTGTTTTTT.

This chain's CDR3 is CASRPYGQSGNQPQHF. The CDR3, as DNA: TGTGCCAGCAGGCCCTACGGACAGAGCGGCAATCAGCCCCAGCATTTT. J is TRBJ1-5 and V is TRBV28; D is perhaps TRBD1 (6 bases). The V end was cut by 6 bases, the J end by 2 bases, with 17 bases between. This CDR3 is built from 16 residues. The germline CDR1 and CDR2 sequences are MDHEN and SYDVKM.

The chain employs TRBV10-3 and TRBJ1-1, with D maybe TRBD1 (6 bases). This CDR3 comprises 14 residues. Trimming pared 0 bases from V and 5 bases from J, leaving 10 bases between. Looked up from germline, CDR1 is ENHRY and CDR2 is SYGVKD. The DNA for the CDR3 is TGTGCCATCAGTGAGTCGCTGACAGGAACTGAAGCTTTCTTT. Translated: CAISESLTGTEAFF.

This rearrangement joins TRBV6-2 or TRBV6-3 to TRBJ2-7; 16 bases match TRBD2. J lost 5 bases, V lost 4 bases, and 11 bases had no gene match. Germline loops: CDR1 MNHEY, CDR2 SVGEGT. CDR3 size: 18 residues. In nucleotides, the CDR3 is TGTGCCAGCAGTTCCTTTACCGGGACTAGCGGGAGGGATGACGAGCAGTACTTC. This encodes CASSSFTGTSGRDDEQYF.

The chain combines TRBV4-3 with TRBJ2-3; D is perhaps TRBD2 (6 bases). V dropped 4 bases and J dropped 7 bases, with 12 bases sitting between them. Germline assignment: CDR1 LGHNA and CDR2 YSLEER. The CDR3 covers 13 residues. The CDR3 protein is CASSPSRGNTQYF. The CDR3 DNA follows: TGCGCCAGCAGCCCCAGCCGCGGGAATACGCAGTATTTT.

This chain links TRBV28 with TRBJ1-1; 10 bases agree with TRBD1. CDR1 MDHEN and CDR2 SYDVKM come from the germline V gene. This CDR3 is 15 amino acids long. Losses at the gene ends were 4 bases for V and 6 bases for J; bases not matched to a gene: 8. CDR3 sequence: CASSSRTGGRSEAFF. The CDR3 nucleotides are TGTGCCAGCAGTTCCCGGACAGGGGGTAGGTCTGAAGCTTTCTTT. Filled out from reference TRBV28 and TRBJ1-1, the complete variable domain reads DVKVTQSSRYLVKRTGEKVFLECVQDMDHENMFWYRQDPGLGLRLIYFSYDVKMKEKGDIPEGYSVSREKKERFSLILESASTNQTSMYLCASSSRTGGRSEAFFGQGTRLTVV.

This clone was detected a few times. The chain is built from TRBV27 and TRBJ1-5; no clear D gene. From germline, CDR1 is MNHEY and CDR2 SMNVEV (reference sequence). The length of the CDR3 is 14 residues. V lost 4 bases and J lost 5, with 12 bases in between. CDR3: CASSWSGRYQPQHF. In DNA, the CDR3 is TGTGCCAGCAGTTGGTCGGGGAGGTATCAGCCCCAGCATTTT.

This rearrangement joins TRBV4-1 to TRBJ2-1; 7 bases agree with TRBD2. The V segment lost 0 bases and the J segment 7 bases; nucleotides outside the gene matches: 12. CDR1 MGHRA and CDR2 YSYEKL come from the germline V gene. The CDR3 contains 17 residues. In DNA form, the CDR3 reads TGCGCCAGCAGCCAAGATTCATTGACAGAGGGAGGGAATGAGCAGTTCTTC. It translates to CASSQDSLTEGGNEQFF.

The genes are TRBV6-2 or TRBV6-3 and TRBJ1-1; D perhaps matches TRBD1 (6 bases). CDR3 length: 13 residues. CDR1 is MNHEY, CDR2 SVGEGT, per germline. V gave up 0 bases and J gave up 4 bases, with 6 bases separating them. In DNA form, the CDR3 reads TGTGCCAGCAGTTACTCGACAGGCACTGAAGCTTTCTTT. Its translation is CASSYSTGTEAFF.

This clone was observed a single time. The chain combines TRBV9 with TRBJ2-2, with unresolved D. The CDR3 is 18 residues long. V was cut by 0 bases and J by 0 bases, with 15 bases left in between. Per germline, CDR1 SGDLS and CDR2 YYNGEE. The CDR3: CASSVGPPGLANTGELFF. The CDR3 bases are TGTGCCAGCAGCGTAGGCCCCCCCGGTCTAGCGAACACCGGGGAGCTGTTTTTT. Complete variable domain (other parts from reference TRBV9 and TRBJ2-2): DSGVTQTPKHLITATGQRVTLRCSPRSGDLSVYWYQQSLDQGLQFLIQYYNGEERAKGNILERFSAQQFPDLHSELNLSSLELGDSALYFCASSVGPPGLANTGELFFGEGSRLTVL.

The chain couples TRBV4-1 to TRBJ2-1; 14 nucleotides align to TRBD2. The CDR3 is 16 amino acids. V lost 5 bases to trimming and J lost 9 bases; unmatched junction nucleotides: 9. Germline CDR1 is MGHRA and CDR2 is YSYEKL. The CDR3 here is CASSRGGLAGGREQFF. The CDR3 DNA follows: TGCGCCAGCAGCAGAGGAGGACTAGCGGGAGGACGTGAGCAGTTCTTC.

V gene TRBV19 combines with J gene TRBJ2-1, with D possibly being TRBD1 (6 bases). The V gene lost 6 bases and the J gene lost 0 bases, with 9 bases spanning the gap. This CDR3 region has 14 residues. The germline gives CDR1 LNHDA, CDR2 SQIVND (reference sequence). CDR3 in DNA: TGTGCCAGTAGGACAGGCCGCTCCTACAATGAGCAGTTCTTC. Its translation: CASRTGRSYNEQFF.

The rearrangement uses TRBV30 and TRBJ1-2; TRBD1 matches 7 bases. The germline V gene encodes CDR1 GTSNPN and CDR2 SVGIG (reference sequence). The CDR3 has 16 amino acids. J was trimmed by 5 bases and V by 2 bases; bases with no gene match: 14. CDR3: CAWSLLSGGSRYGYTF. CDR3 coding DNA: TGTGCCTGGAGTCTCCTCTCAGGGGGGTCGAGATATGGCTACACCTTC.

This sequence joins TRBV28 and TRBJ2-7, with D possibly matching TRBD1 (6 bases). Germline values: CDR1 MDHEN, CDR2 SYDVKM. The CDR3 totals 15 residues. V lost 6 bases and J lost 0, with 15 bases in between. The CDR3 DNA reads as TGTGCCAGCAGGGAGAGGACAGACCTCTCCTACGAGCAGTACTTC. It yields the protein CASRERTDLSYEQYF. Combining the CDR3 with reference TRBV28 and TRBJ2-7 gives the whole variable domain DVKVTQSSRYLVKRTGEKVFLECVQDMDHENMFWYRQDPGLGLRLIYFSYDVKMKEKGDIPEGYSVSREKKERFSLILESASTNQTSMYLCASRERTDLSYEQYFGPGTRLTVT.